What follows are 4 T cell receptor beta chains derived from one specimen sequenced in a study of T cells after yellow fever vaccination (dated by TCRdb to about 2019). The library was produced with 5' RACE. Instrument on record: Illumina HiSeq 2500. The raw public data were reprocessed by TCRdb itself: fastp quality trimming at Q25, MiXCR clonotype calling, in-frame beta chains only. Rows with one shared CDR3 protein collapse into an entry with the most common genes and DNA. Within this sample are under 400,000 distinct CDR3 sequences, with around a tenth of them counted one time only. 15% to 20% of the sample belongs to the ten largest clones. The treatment or condition label here, explained by the study, means: live attenuated yellow fever vaccine strain. Sequencing used PBMCs, obtained on the day of the first yellow fever vaccination. The receptors derive from a man aged 18 to 29 who received the YFV17D yellow fever vaccine.

This clonotype was found a few times. The V call is TRBV4-3, the J call TRBJ1-3; TRBD1 is a possible D gene (6 bases). Germline loops: CDR1 LGHNA, CDR2 YSLEER. This CDR3 contains 16 residues. Trimming left V 0 bases short and J 5 bases short, with 14 bases between. As DNA, the CDR3 is TGCGCCAGCAGCCAAGAACGGACAGTGCGTAGAAACACCATATATTTT. Translated: CASSQERTVRRNTIYF.

This clonotype occurred many times. The genes are TRBV12-3 or TRBV12-4 and TRBJ1-2; tentatively, D is TRBD1 (6 bases). The CDR3 loop spans 13 amino acids. Trimming removed 4 bases at V and 2 bases at J, with 8 bases between. The CDR3 here is CASSYTGNYGYTF. DNA of the CDR3: TGTGCCAGCAGTTATACAGGGAACTATGGCTACACCTTC.

In its sample, this clonotype was seen a few times. The V call is TRBV5-6, the J call TRBJ2-7; 8 bases match TRBD2. J was trimmed by 3 bases and V by 4 bases; bases with no gene match: 6. Germline loops: CDR1 SGHDT, CDR2 YYEEEE. The CDR3 runs 14 residues. In DNA form, the CDR3 reads TGTGCCAGCAGCCGGGGGGGCAGGATCTACGAGCAGTACGTC. Protein sequence: CASSRGGRIYEQYV.

The rearrangement links TRBV9 to TRBJ1-2; D unclear. The CDR3 extends over 15 amino acids. Germline assignment: CDR1 SGDLS and CDR2 YYNGEE. V lost 0 bases to trimming and J lost 0 bases, with 9 bases between them. The CDR3 DNA reads TGTGCCAGCAGCGTAGGCGGCAGGTCTAACTATGGCTACACCTTC. Translated, it gives CASSVGGRSNYGYTF. Full variable domain (outside the CDR3, taken from reference TRBV9 and TRBJ1-2): DSGVTQTPKHLITATGQRVTLRCSPRSGDLSVYWYQQSLDQGLQFLIQYYNGEERAKGNILERFSAQQFPDLHSELNLSSLELGDSALYFCASSVGGRSNYGYTFGSGTRLTVV.